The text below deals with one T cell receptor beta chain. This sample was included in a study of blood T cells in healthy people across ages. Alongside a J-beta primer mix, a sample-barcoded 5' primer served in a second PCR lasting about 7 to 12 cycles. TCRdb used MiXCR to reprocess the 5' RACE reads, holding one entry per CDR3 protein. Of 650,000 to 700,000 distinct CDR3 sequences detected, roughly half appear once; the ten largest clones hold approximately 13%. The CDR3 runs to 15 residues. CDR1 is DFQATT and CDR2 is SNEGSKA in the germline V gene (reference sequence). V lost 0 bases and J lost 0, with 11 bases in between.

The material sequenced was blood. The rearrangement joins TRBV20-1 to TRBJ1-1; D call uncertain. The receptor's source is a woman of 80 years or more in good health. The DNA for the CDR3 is TGCAGTGCTAGAGATCCCCCCTCGATGAACACTGAAGCTTTCTTT. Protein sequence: CSARDPPSMNTEAFF.